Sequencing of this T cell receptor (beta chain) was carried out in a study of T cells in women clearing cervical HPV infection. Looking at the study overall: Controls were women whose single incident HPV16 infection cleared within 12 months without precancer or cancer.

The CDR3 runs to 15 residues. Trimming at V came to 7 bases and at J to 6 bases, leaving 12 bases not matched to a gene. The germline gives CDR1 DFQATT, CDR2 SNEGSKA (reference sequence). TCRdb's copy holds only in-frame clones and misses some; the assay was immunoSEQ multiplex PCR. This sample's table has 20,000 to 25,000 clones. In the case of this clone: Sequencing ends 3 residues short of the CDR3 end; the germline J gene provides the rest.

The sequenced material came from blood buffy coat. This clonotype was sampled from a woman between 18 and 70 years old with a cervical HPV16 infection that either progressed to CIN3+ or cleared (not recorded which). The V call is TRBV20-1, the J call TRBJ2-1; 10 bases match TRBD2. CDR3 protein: CSVRFGASGGNEQFF. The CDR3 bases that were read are TGCAGTGTACGATTCGGGGCTAGCGGGGGCAATGAG.